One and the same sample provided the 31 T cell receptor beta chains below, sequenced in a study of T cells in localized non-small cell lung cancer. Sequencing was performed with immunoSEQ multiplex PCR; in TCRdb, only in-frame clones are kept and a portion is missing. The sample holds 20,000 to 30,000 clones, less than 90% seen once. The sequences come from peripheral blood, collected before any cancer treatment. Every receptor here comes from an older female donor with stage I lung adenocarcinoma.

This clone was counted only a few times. CDR3 residues: CASSGVGTGSPGGYTF. The DNA of the CDR3 is TGTGCCAGCAGTGGTGTCGGGACAGGGTCCCCGGGTGGCTACACCTTC. V and J are TRBV6-1 and TRBJ1-2; 9 nucleotides match TRBD1. V shed 4 bases, J shed 7 bases, and the junction held 13 bases outside the gene matches. There are 16 residues in the CDR3. Germline V gene sequence: CDR1 MNHNS, CDR2 SASEGT.

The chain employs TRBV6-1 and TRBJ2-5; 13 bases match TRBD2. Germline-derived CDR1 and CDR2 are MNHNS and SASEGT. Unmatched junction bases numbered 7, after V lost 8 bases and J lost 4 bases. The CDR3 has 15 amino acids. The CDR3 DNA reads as TGTGCCAGCGGGACTAGCGGGGTCCCTACAGAGACCCAGTACTTC. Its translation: CASGTSGVPTETQYF.

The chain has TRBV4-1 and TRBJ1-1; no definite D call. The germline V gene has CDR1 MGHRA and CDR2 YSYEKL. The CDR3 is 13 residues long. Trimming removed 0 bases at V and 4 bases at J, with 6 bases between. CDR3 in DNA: TGCGCCAGCAGCCAAGATCGCACCACTGAAGCTTTCTTT. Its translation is CASSQDRTTEAFF.

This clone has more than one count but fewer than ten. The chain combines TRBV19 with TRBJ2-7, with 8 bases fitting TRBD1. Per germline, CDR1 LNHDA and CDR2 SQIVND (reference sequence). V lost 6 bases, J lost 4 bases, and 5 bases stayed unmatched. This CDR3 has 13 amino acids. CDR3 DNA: TGTGCCAGTAGCGCGGACAGGGATTACGAGCAGTACTTC. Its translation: CASSADRDYEQYF.

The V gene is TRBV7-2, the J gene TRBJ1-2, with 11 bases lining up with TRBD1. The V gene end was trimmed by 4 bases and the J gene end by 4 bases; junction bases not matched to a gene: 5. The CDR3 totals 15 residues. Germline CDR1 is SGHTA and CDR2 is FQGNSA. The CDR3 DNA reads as TGTGCCAGCAGCTCGGACAGGGGGCATTTCTATGGCTACACCTTC. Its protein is CASSSDRGHFYGYTF.

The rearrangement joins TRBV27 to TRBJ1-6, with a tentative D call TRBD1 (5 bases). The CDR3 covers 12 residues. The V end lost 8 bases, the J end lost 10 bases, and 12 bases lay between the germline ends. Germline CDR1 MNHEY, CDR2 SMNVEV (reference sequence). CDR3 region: CASGAGGSPLHF. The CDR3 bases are TGTGCCAGCGGCGCGGGGGGATCACCCCTCCACTTT.

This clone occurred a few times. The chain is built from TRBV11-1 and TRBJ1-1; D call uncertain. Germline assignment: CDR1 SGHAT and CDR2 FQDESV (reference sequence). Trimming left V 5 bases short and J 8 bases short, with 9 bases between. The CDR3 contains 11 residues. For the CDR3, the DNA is TGTGCCAGCAGCGACGCCAGGGAAGCTTTCTTT. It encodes CASSDAREAFF.

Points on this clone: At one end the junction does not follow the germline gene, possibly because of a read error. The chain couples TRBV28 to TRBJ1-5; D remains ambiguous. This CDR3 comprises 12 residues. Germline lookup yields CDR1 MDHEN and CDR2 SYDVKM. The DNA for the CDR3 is TGTGCCAGCAGTTTATCCTCCCACCCCCCGGAATTT. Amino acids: CASSLSSHPPEF.

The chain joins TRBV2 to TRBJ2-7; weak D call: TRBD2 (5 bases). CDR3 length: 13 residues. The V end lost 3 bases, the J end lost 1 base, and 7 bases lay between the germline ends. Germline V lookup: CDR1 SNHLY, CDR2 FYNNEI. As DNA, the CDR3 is TGTGCCAGCAGTGACGGGATTTCCTACGAGCAGTACTTC. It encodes CASSDGISYEQYF.

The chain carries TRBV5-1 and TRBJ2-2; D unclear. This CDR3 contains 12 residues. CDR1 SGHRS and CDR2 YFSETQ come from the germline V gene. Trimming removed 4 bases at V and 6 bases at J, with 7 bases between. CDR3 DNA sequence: TGCGCCAGCAGCGACCCACCCGGGGAGCTGTTTTTT. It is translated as CASSDPPGELFF.

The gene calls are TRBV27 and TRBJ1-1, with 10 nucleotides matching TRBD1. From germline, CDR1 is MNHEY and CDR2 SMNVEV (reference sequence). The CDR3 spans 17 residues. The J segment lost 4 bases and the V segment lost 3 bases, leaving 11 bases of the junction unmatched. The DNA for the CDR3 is TGTGCCAGCAGTTTCCTAATGACAGGGGGCCCGAGCACTGAAGCTTTCTTT. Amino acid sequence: CASSFLMTGGPSTEAFF.

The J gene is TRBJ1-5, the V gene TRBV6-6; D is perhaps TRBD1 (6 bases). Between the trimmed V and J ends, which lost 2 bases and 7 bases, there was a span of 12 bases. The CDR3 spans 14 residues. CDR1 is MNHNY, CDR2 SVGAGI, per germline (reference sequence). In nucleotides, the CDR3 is TGTGCCAGCAGTTACCCAGGGGTCGGGCAGCCCCAGCATTTT. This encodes CASSYPGVGQPQHF.

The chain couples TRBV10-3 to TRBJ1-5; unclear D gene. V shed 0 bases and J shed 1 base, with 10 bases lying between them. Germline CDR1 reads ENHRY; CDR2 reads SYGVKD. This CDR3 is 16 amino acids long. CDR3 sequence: CAISESSGRSNQPQHF. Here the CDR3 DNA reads TGTGCCATCAGTGAGTCGAGTGGGCGGAGCAATCAGCCCCAGCATTTT.

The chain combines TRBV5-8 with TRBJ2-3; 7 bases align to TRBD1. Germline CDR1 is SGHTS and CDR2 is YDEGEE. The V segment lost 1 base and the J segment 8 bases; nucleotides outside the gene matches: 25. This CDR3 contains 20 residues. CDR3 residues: CASSLSSAPGQVRQEGTQYF. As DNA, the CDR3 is TGTGCCAGCAGCTTGTCGAGCGCCCCTGGACAGGTGAGACAAGAGGGTACGCAGTATTTT.

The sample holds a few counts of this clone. CDR3 residues: CASSLVSPAGAFFTEAFF. The CDR3 DNA is TGTGCCAGCAGCTTAGTATCCCCCGCGGGGGCGTTTTTCACTGAAGCTTTCTTT. This rearrangement joins TRBV11-2 to TRBJ1-1; tentatively, D is TRBD1 (6 bases). The CDR3 covers 18 residues. V lost 1 base to trimming and J lost 4 bases, with 22 bases between them. Germline V CDR1 and CDR2: SGHAT, FQNNGV. The variable domain in full, completed from reference TRBV11-2 and TRBJ1-1, reads EAGVAQSPRYKIIEKRQSVAFWCNPISGHATLYWYQQILGQGPKLLIQFQNNGVVDDSQLPKDRFSAERLKGVDSTLKIQPAKLEDSAVYLCASSLVSPAGAFFTEAFFGQGTRLTVV.

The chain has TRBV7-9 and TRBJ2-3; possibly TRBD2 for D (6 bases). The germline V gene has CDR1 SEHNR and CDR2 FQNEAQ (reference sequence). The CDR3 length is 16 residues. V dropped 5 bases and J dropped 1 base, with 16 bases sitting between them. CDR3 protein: CASSNVLGGGTDTQYF. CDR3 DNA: TGTGCCAGCAGCAATGTGCTGGGAGGCGGCACAGATACGCAGTATTTT.

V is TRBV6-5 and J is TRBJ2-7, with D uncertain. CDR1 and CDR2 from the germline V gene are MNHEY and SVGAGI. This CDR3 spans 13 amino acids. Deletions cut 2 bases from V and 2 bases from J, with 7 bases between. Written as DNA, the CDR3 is TGTGCCAGCAGTTACGGACCCACCTACGAGCAGTACTTC. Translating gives CASSYGPTYEQYF.

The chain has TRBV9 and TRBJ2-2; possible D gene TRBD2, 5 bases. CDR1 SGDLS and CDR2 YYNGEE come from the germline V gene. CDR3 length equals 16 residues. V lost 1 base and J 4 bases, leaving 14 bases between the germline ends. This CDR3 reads CASSVRRGWGTGELFF. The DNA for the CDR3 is TGTGCCAGCAGCGTAAGAAGAGGGTGGGGCACCGGGGAGCTGTTTTTT.

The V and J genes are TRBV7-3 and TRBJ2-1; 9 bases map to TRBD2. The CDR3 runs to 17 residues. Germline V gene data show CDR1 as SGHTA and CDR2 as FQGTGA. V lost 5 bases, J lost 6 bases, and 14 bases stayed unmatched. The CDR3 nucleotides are TGTGCCAGCAGCCCCCAGGGGCGGGGGGGCGTAGCCAATGAGCAGTTCTTC. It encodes CASSPQGRGGVANEQFF.

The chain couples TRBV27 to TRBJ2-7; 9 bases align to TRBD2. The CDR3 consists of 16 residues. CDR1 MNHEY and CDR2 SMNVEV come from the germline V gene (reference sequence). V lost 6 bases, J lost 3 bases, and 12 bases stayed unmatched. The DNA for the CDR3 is TGTGCCAGCAGCTACCTCCCGACTAGCGGACGCTACGAGCAGTACTTC. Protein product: CASSYLPTSGRYEQYF.

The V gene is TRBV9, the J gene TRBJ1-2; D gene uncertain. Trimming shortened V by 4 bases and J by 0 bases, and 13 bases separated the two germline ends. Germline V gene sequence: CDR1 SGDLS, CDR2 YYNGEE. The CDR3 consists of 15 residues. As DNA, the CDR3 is TGTGCCAGCAGCCCCACCCCGACCTCTAACTATGGCTACACCTTC. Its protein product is CASSPTPTSNYGYTF.

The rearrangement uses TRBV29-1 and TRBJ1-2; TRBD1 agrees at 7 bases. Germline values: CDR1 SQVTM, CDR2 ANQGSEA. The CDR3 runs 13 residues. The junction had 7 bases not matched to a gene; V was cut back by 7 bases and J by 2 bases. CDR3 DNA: TGCAGCGCGAACCCGGGACAGAACTATGGCTACACCTTC. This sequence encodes CSANPGQNYGYTF. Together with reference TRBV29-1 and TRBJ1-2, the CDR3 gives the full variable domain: SAVISQKPSRDICQRGTSLTIQCQVDSQVTMMFWYRQQPGQSLTLIATANQGSEATYESGFVIDKFPISRPNLTFSTLTVSNMSPEDSSIYLCSANPGQNYGYTFGSGTRLTVV.

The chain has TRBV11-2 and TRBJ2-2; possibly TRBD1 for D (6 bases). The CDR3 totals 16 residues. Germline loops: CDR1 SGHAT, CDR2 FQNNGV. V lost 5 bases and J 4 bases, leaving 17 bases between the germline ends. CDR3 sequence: CASSPRTATFTGELFF. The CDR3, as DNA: TGTGCCAGCAGCCCCCGGACAGCCACCTTCACCGGGGAGCTGTTTTTT.

DNA for the CDR3: TGTGCCAGCAGTTGGAGGATGAACACTGAAGCTTTCTTT. It translates to CASSWRMNTEAFF. The J gene is TRBJ1-1, the V gene TRBV2; no clear D gene. Germline lookup yields CDR1 SNHLY and CDR2 FYNNEI. V was shortened by 5 bases and J by 0 bases, with 7 bases between the two germline ends. The CDR3 consists of 13 residues.

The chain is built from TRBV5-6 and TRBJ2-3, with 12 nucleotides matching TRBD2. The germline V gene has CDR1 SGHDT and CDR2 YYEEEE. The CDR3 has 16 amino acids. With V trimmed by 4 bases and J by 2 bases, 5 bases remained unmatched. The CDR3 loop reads CASSPGLAGSTDTQYF. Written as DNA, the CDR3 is TGTGCCAGCAGCCCCGGACTAGCGGGGTCCACAGATACGCAGTATTTT.

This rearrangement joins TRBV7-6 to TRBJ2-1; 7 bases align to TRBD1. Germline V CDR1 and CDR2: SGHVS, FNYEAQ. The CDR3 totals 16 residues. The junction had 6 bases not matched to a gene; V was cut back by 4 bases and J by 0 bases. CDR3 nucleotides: TGTGCCAGCAGCTCGACAGGGCCGAGCTCCTACAATGAGCAGTTCTTC. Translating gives CASSSTGPSSYNEQFF.

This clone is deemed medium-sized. CDR3 sequence (DNA): TGTGCCAGCGGGGGAACTGAGAAAGGGGAGCAGTACTTC. This codes for CASGGTEKGEQYF. J is TRBJ2-7 and V is TRBV2, with D perhaps given as TRBD1 or TRBD2 (5 bases each). The germline V gene has CDR1 SNHLY and CDR2 FYNNEI. Trimming pared 8 bases from V and 7 bases from J, leaving 18 bases between. This CDR3 contains 13 residues.

DNA of the CDR3: TGTGCCAGTAGCCGACAGGGACCTAGCACAGATACGCAGTATTTT. It yields the protein CASSRQGPSTDTQYF. V gene TRBV19 combines with J gene TRBJ2-3, with 7 bases lining up with TRBD1. The CDR3 is 15 residues long. Looked up from germline, CDR1 is LNHDA and CDR2 is SQIVND (reference sequence). Trimming removed 6 bases from V and 0 bases from J; junction bases left unmatched: 6.

CDR3 DNA sequence: TGCGCCAGCAGCTTGGGGGACAGGGTTAGAGAGACCCAGTACTTC. Translation: CASSLGDRVRETQYF. The chain links TRBV5-1 to TRBJ2-5, with 9 positions matching TRBD1. The ends lost 0 bases at V and 4 bases at J; junction bases unmatched: 4. Germline V gene lookup returns CDR1 SGHRS and CDR2 YFSETQ. This CDR3 spans 15 amino acids.

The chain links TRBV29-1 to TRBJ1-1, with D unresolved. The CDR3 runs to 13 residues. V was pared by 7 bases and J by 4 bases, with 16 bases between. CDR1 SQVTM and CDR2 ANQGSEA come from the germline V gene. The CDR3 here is CSADVGSPTEAFF. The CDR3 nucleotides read TGCAGCGCCGATGTGGGGTCTCCCACTGAAGCTTTCTTT.

The CDR3 DNA is TGTGCCAGCAGCGTAAAGGGACTAGCGGGGGGTCTCGGCTCCCGTGAGCAGTTCTTC. Translated, it gives CASSVKGLAGGLGSREQFF. V usage is TRBV11-3 and J usage is TRBJ2-1; 15 positions match TRBD2. V was clipped by 5 bases and J by 9 bases; unmatched bases: 17. The V gene's germline CDR1 is SGHNT and CDR2 YENEEA. The CDR3 contains 19 residues.